The present entry profiles one TCR beta chain with its context. TCRdb reprocessed the RT-PCR reads with MiXCR, giving one entry per CDR3 protein. The data hold about 700,000 distinct CDR3 sequences, with approximately 14% observed a single time. Germline assignment: CDR1 MDHEN and CDR2 SYDVKM. Trimming pared 5 bases from V and 0 bases from J, leaving 14 bases between. This CDR3 region has 15 residues. This sequence originates from a female donor in good health, serving as a healthy control. The V call is TRBV28, the J call TRBJ2-7; weak D call: TRBD1 (6 bases). The material sequenced was memory CD4+ T cells from blood. This CDR3 reads CASSQFRGSSYEQYF. The CDR3 coding sequence is TGTGCCAGCAGTCAATTCAGGGGTAGCTCCTACGAGCAGTACTTC.